Following are 27 T cell receptor beta chains from one sample sequenced in a study of T cells in Graves' hyperthyroidism and ophthalmopathy. TCR beta CDR3 sequences were amplified from RNA transcripts. HTBI primers were used for first-round RT-PCR of the TCR CDR3. TCRdb recomputed calls from the multiplex PCR reads with MiXCR, one row per CDR3 protein. The sample consists of 500,000 to 750,000 distinct CDR3 sequences, more than 13% of them appearing once. The sequenced sample consisted of blood. The source of these receptors is a woman younger than 30 with Graves' ophthalmopathy.

V usage is TRBV4-2 and J usage is TRBJ2-1; 8 bases fit TRBD2. The V and J ends lost 3 bases and 0 bases, in that order; junction bases with no gene match: 4. CDR1 and CDR2 from the germline V gene are LGHNA and YNFKEQ. This CDR3 is 16 amino acids long. The CDR3 DNA follows: TGTGCCAGCAGCCATGAACTAGCGGACTCCTACAATGAGCAGTTCTTC. Amino acid sequence: CASSHELADSYNEQFF.

This clonotype appeared many times. The chain links TRBV27 to TRBJ1-4; 10 nucleotides line up with TRBD1. Losses at the gene ends were 5 bases for V and 0 bases for J; bases not matched to a gene: 9. This CDR3 contains 18 residues. Germline CDR1 MNHEY, CDR2 SMNVEV (reference sequence). CDR3 nucleotide sequence: TGTGCCAGCAGTCCGCGACAGGGGGCAATCGCAACTAATGAAAAACTGTTTTTT. Its translation: CASSPRQGAIATNEKLFF.

This clonotype was recorded at least ten times. The chain joins TRBV27 to TRBJ2-3; 7 bases align to TRBD2. Germline trimming cut 10 bases from V and 0 bases from J; bases unmatched to any gene: 10. Germline assignment: CDR1 MNHEY and CDR2 SMNVEV (reference sequence). CDR3 length equals 15 residues. CDR3 residues: CATQTTSSSTDTQYF. The CDR3 DNA sequence: TGTGCCACCCAGACGACTAGCTCTAGCACAGATACGCAGTATTTT.

The count of this clonotype is one. Just one base apart from a much larger clone, this may be a read error. The chain has TRBV5-1 and TRBJ2-5; possibly TRBD2 for D (5 bases). Per the germline V gene, CDR1 is SGHRS and CDR2 is YFSETQ. This CDR3 has 14 amino acids. The CDR3 here is CTSSSGSGVETQYF. The CDR3 DNA sequence: TGCACCAGCAGCTCTGGTTCCGGGGTTGAGACCCAGTACTTC.

This rearrangement joins TRBV19 to TRBJ2-4, with TRBD2 matching 7 bases. The junction had 10 bases not matched to a gene; V was cut back by 2 bases and J by 3 bases. The CDR3 consists of 17 residues. The germline V gene encodes CDR1 LNHDA and CDR2 SQIVND (reference sequence). In nucleotides, the CDR3 is TGTGCCAGTAGTATAAGGGCCCTAGCGGACGGCAAAAACATTCAGTACTTC. It specifies CASSIRALADGKNIQYF.

This sequence joins TRBV20-1 and TRBJ2-1; 12 bases match TRBD2. The CDR3 is 15 amino acids. The V gene end was trimmed by 6 bases and the J gene end by 8 bases; junction bases not matched to a gene: 11. CDR1 and CDR2 from the germline V gene are DFQATT and SNEGSKA (reference sequence). The CDR3 DNA follows: TGCAGTGCGCTGACTAGCGGGAGTCGATGGTATGAGCAGTTCTTC. Amino acids: CSALTSGSRWYEQFF.

In its sample, this clonotype was seen many times. V gene TRBV5-8 combines with J gene TRBJ2-1; no clear D gene. CDR1 and CDR2 from the germline V gene are SGHTS and YDEGEE. This CDR3 is 14 amino acids long. The ends were cut back, 1 base at V and 0 bases at J, with 5 bases in the middle. CDR3 nucleotide sequence: TGTGCCAGCAGCTTGTGGGACTCCTACAATGAGCAGTTCTTC. Protein sequence: CASSLWDSYNEQFF.

This clonotype was counted many times. V and J are TRBV6-1 and TRBJ2-1; TRBD1 agrees at 10 bases. CDR1 and CDR2 (germline): MNHNS, SASEGT. This CDR3 spans 18 amino acids. The V segment lost 5 bases and the J segment 2 bases; nucleotides outside the gene matches: 12. The CDR3 coding sequence is TGTGCCAGCAGTCGCGACCTACCTGGACAGGGGGCCTACAATGAGCAGTTCTTC. It yields the protein CASSRDLPGQGAYNEQFF.

This clonotype has more than one count but fewer than ten. V usage is TRBV10-3 and J usage is TRBJ2-1; no reliable D call. Trimming took off 1 base at V and 4 bases at J, with 23 bases between the two ends. This CDR3 comprises 19 residues. CDR1 is ENHRY and CDR2 is SYGVKD in the germline V gene. CDR3 sequence (DNA): TGTGCCATCAGTGAGTTGTTGGCCGCGATTAGTCCCGGTTACAATGAGCAGTTCTTC. It yields the protein CAISELLAAISPGYNEQFF.

This clonotype was seen at least ten times. The chain combines TRBV30 with TRBJ2-7; 7 positions agree with TRBD2. Looked up from germline, CDR1 is GTSNPN and CDR2 is SVGIG (reference sequence). The V and J ends lost 2 bases and 0 bases, in that order; junction bases with no gene match: 4. This CDR3 contains 14 residues. The CDR3 DNA sequence: TGTGCCTGGAGTCTGCGGGGGAGCTCCTACGAGCAGTACTTC. This translates into CAWSLRGSSYEQYF.

The CDR3 nucleotides are TGCGCCAGCAGCCAAGGCACCAGAGACAGGAGTTGGGATACGCAGTATTTT. This translates into CASSQGTRDRSWDTQYF. The chain employs TRBV4-3 and TRBJ2-3; D is possibly TRBD1 (6 bases). The CDR3 contains 17 residues. The germline V gene encodes CDR1 LGHNA and CDR2 YSLEER. The ends were cut back, 1 base at V and 6 bases at J, with 20 bases in the middle.

The chain links TRBV7-3 to TRBJ1-5; D may be TRBD1 (5 bases). Trimming removed 4 bases at V and 2 bases at J, with 15 bases between. There are 16 residues in the CDR3. Germline V CDR1 and CDR2: SGHTA, FQGTGA. Here the CDR3 DNA reads TGTGCCAGCAGCTCTGGGGGGGGGAAACGCAATCAGCCCCAGCATTTT. Protein sequence: CASSSGGGKRNQPQHF.

This clonotype was seen at least ten times. V gene TRBV28 combines with J gene TRBJ2-1, with 10 bases identical to TRBD2. CDR1 and CDR2 (germline): MDHEN, SYDVKM. V gave up 3 bases and J gave up 8 bases; unmatched junction bases: 7. This CDR3 spans 15 amino acids. Written as DNA, the CDR3 is TGTGCCAGCAGTTTGGCTAGCGGGAGTCGGGATGAGCAGTTCTTC. Its translation: CASSLASGSRDEQFF.

This clonotype showed up many times. The chain employs TRBV7-8 and TRBJ2-1, with D possibly matching TRBD2 (6 bases). CDR1 is SGHVS and CDR2 is FQNEAQ in the germline V gene. Trimming took 5 bases from V and 8 from J, leaving 16 bases between them. This CDR3 spans 14 amino acids. This CDR3 is CASSPIRLEYEQFF. In nucleotides, the CDR3 is TGTGCCAGCAGCCCGATTCGACTAGAATATGAGCAGTTCTTC.

This clonotype was seen at least ten times. V and J are TRBV7-3 and TRBJ2-3, with 8 bases aligning to TRBD1. The ends lost 4 bases at V and 3 bases at J; junction bases unmatched: 6. The CDR3 is 15 residues long. Germline CDR1 reads SGHTA; CDR2 reads FQGTGA. In nucleotides, the CDR3 is TGTGCCAGCAGCTCGACAGGGGACAAGACAGATACGCAGTATTTT. Encoded protein: CASSSTGDKTDTQYF.

J is TRBJ2-3 and V is TRBV3-1; 11 positions match TRBD2. Germline-derived CDR1 and CDR2 are LGHDT and YNNKEL (reference sequence). This CDR3 has 16 amino acids. V dropped 4 bases and J dropped 4; count of bases not matched to a gene: 7. The DNA of the CDR3 is TGTGCCAGCAGCCCCCCGACTAGCGGGACGGCAGATACGCAGTATTTT. Its protein product is CASSPPTSGTADTQYF.

V is TRBV5-4 and J is TRBJ2-7, with D perhaps TRBD2 (6 bases). The V and J ends lost 4 bases and 0 bases respectively, with 20 bases between them. Germline V gene lookup returns CDR1 SGHNT and CDR2 YYREEE (reference sequence). The CDR3 covers 17 residues. The CDR3 is CASSPRGGAGFSYEQYF. For the CDR3, the DNA is TGTGCCAGCAGCCCTCGGGGCGGGGCGGGCTTCTCCTACGAGCAGTACTTC.

The sample holds many counts of this clonotype. The chain links TRBV7-8 to TRBJ1-5; D is possibly TRBD1 (6 bases). Looked up from germline, CDR1 is SGHVS and CDR2 is FQNEAQ. CDR3 size: 15 residues. Trimming removed 1 base from V and 5 bases from J, with 12 bases in between. The CDR3 is CASSLGQARYQPQHF. CDR3 sequence (DNA): TGTGCCAGCAGCTTAGGACAGGCCCGATATCAGCCCCAGCATTTT. The variable domain in full, with the rest retrieved from reference TRBV7-8 and TRBJ1-5, is GAGVSQSPRYKVAKRGQDVALRCDPISGHVSLFWYQQALGQGPEFLTYFQNEAQLDKSGLPSDRFFAERPEGSVSTLKIQRTQQEDSAVYLCASSLGQARYQPQHFGDGTRLSIL.

This clonotype was observed once. The CDR3 is CASSLGGTDTQHF. CDR3 coding DNA: TGTGCCAGCAGCTTAGGGGGTACAGATACGCAGCATTTT. This chain joins TRBV7-2 and TRBJ2-3, with D unclear. The tail of the sequence fits TRBJ1-5 better, so the J call may be wrong. CDR3 size: 13 residues. The germline V gene has CDR1 SGHTA and CDR2 FQGNSA.

The chain links TRBV27 to TRBJ1-6; 8 positions match TRBD1. Trimming cost V 7 bases and J 7 bases; bases outside gene matches: 15. The CDR3 covers 17 residues. The germline CDR1 and CDR2 sequences are MNHEY and SMNVEV (reference sequence). The CDR3 spells CASTPQVDRVKNSPLHF. The CDR3 region has the DNA TGTGCCAGCACCCCCCAGGTGGACAGGGTTAAAAATTCACCCCTCCACTTT.

This clonotype was seen repeatedly, ten times or more. The gene calls are TRBV20-1 and TRBJ2-3; 7 bases map to TRBD2. V dropped 6 bases and J dropped 0; count of bases not matched to a gene: 3. Germline CDR1 DFQATT, CDR2 SNEGSKA (reference sequence). The CDR3 extends over 13 amino acids. CDR3 in DNA: TGCAGTGCGCCGCGGGAGAGCACAGATACGCAGTATTTT. It codes for CSAPRESTDTQYF.

There are a few counts of this clonotype. The rearrangement joins TRBV12-5 to TRBJ2-1, with 12 bases fitting TRBD2. The CDR3 runs to 17 residues. From germline, CDR1 is LGHNT and CDR2 FRNRAP. V was clipped by 2 bases and J by 7 bases; unmatched bases: 9. CDR3 residues: CASGLRVWTSGMNEQFF. Here the CDR3 DNA reads TGTGCTAGTGGTTTGAGGGTTTGGACTAGCGGGATGAATGAGCAGTTCTTC.

V is TRBV9 and J is TRBJ2-1; TRBD1 matches at 9 bases. CDR1 SGDLS and CDR2 YYNGEE come from the germline V gene. The J segment lost 8 bases and the V segment lost 3 bases, leaving 9 bases of the junction unmatched. The CDR3 is 15 amino acids. CDR3 sequence reads: CASSEPGQGSHEQFF. The CDR3 bases are TGTGCCAGCAGCGAGCCGGGACAGGGATCCCATGAGCAGTTCTTC.

This clonotype was detected many times. CDR3 in amino acids: CASSVDSPRNTGELFF. CDR3 bases: TGTGCCAGCAGTGTGGACAGTCCCCGGAACACCGGGGAGCTGTTTTTT. The chain combines TRBV2 with TRBJ2-2; D possibly corresponds to TRBD1 (6 bases). Germline values: CDR1 SNHLY, CDR2 FYNNEI. The CDR3 length is 16 residues. The V end lost 4 bases, the J end lost 1 base, and 13 bases lay between the germline ends.

Notes on this clonotype: A much larger clonotype is one base distant, so this may be a read error. The V and J genes are TRBV20-1 and TRBJ2-5, with D perhaps TRBD1 (5 bases). Trimming removed 3 bases from V and 5 bases from J, with 19 bases in between. CDR1 and CDR2 from the germline V gene are DFQATT and SNEGSKA (reference sequence). The CDR3 is made up of 15 amino acids. The CDR3 loop reads CSASRGRTLSETQYF. CDR3 coding DNA: TGCAGTGCTAGTAGGGGCAGGACACTATCGGAGACCCAGTACTTC.

The sample holds many counts of this clonotype. The chain carries TRBV24-1 and TRBJ1-2; D is possibly TRBD1 (5 bases). Trimming cost V 0 bases and J 2 bases, with 6 bases left between them. The CDR3 is made up of 14 amino acids. The germline V gene encodes CDR1 KGHDR and CDR2 SFDVKD. CDR3 amino acids: CATSDLPGNYGYTF. The DNA for the CDR3 is TGTGCCACCAGTGATTTGCCAGGGAACTATGGCTACACCTTC.

Comments on this clonotype: A read error is possible here, since a much larger clone lies one base away. V gene TRBV11-3 combines with J gene TRBJ1-1; D is perhaps TRBD1 (5 bases). CDR3 length equals 14 residues. Germline V gene data show CDR1 as SGHNT and CDR2 as YENEEA. The CDR3 DNA reads as TGTGCCAGCAGACCAAGCAGGGTGAACGCTGAAGCTTTCTTT. Its protein product is CASRPSRVNAEAFF. The full variable domain, rest sourced from reference TRBV11-3 and TRBJ1-1, is EAGVVQSPRYKIIEKKQPVAFWCNPISGHNTLYWYLQNLGQGPELLIRYENEEAVDDSQLPKDRFSAERLKGVDSTLKIQPAELGDSAVYLCASRPSRVNAEAFFGQGTRLTVV.